This TCR beta chain appears in the sequencing data of a study of T-cell reconstitution after alpha-beta-depleted transplantation in children. The library targeted TCRbeta and was prepared with unique molecular identifiers. A single record per CDR3 protein comes from TCRdb applying MiXCR to the PCR reads. The sample shows some 550,000 distinct CDR3 sequences, around 18% of them seen only once. Sequencing used PBMCs from the stem cell graft donor, obtained from the stem cell graft. The TCR was taken from a human donor who donated a stem cell graft to a child with acute lymphoblastic leukemia.

In DNA form, the CDR3 reads TGTGCCAGCAGTGAGGACAGGGGGGGCTACAATGAGCAGTTCTTC. The encoded protein is CASSEDRGGYNEQFF. The V call is TRBV6-1, the J call TRBJ2-1; 10 bases are shared with TRBD1. The ends lost 3 bases at V and 3 bases at J; junction bases unmatched: 2. CDR1 is MNHNS and CDR2 is SASEGT in the germline V gene. The CDR3 runs 15 residues.